A single sample is the source of the 30 T cell receptor beta chains below, sequenced in a study of blood T cell repertoires in COVID-19. TCRdb's table, derived via immunoSEQ multiplex PCR, lists solely in-frame clones and lacks some. Of some 38,000 clones detected, approximately 78% appear once; the ten largest clones hold over 15%. The sample consisted of peripheral blood. Source of these receptors: a man in his 70s with acute or convalescent COVID-19.

The chain couples TRBV25-1 to TRBJ2-2, with 11 bases that match TRBD2. The CDR3 consists of 16 residues. V was clipped by 3 bases and J by 4 bases; unmatched bases: 4. Germline CDR1 and CDR2: MGHDK and SYGVNS. This CDR3 reads CASSDRLAGPTGELFF. The DNA for the CDR3 is TGTGCCAGCAGTGACCGACTAGCGGGACCCACCGGGGAGCTGTTTTTT.

The rearrangement links TRBV30 to TRBJ1-1; weak D call: TRBD1 (6 bases). CDR3 length equals 13 residues. V lost 1 base, J lost 1 base, and 7 bases lay in between. CDR1 is GTSNPN and CDR2 is SVGIG in the germline V gene (reference sequence). This CDR3 is CAWSGTANTEAFF. CDR3 bases: TGTGCCTGGAGTGGGACAGCGAACACTGAAGCTTTCTTT.

This chain connects TRBV21-1 to TRBJ2-5; the table's D call of TRBD1 was not tested on the DNA. TRBV21-1 corresponds to a pseudogene. CDR3 length: 15 residues. This CDR3 is CASSPDSLLQETQYF. The CDR3 nucleotides read TGTGCCAGCAGCCCGGACAGCTTACTCCAAGAGACCCAGTACTTC.

This clone was detected only a few times. The chain combines TRBV2 with TRBJ1-4; the match to TRBD1 covers 8 bases. Germline CDR1 SNHLY, CDR2 FYNNEI. With 6 bases clipped from V and 8 bases from J, the junction kept 8 bases outside the gene matches. The CDR3 contains 14 residues. In nucleotides, the CDR3 is TGTGCCAGCAGAGCCGGGACAGGAGGGGAAAAACTGTTTTTT. It translates to CASRAGTGGEKLFF.

The rearrangement links TRBV7-2 to TRBJ1-1, with 7 positions matching TRBD1. Germline trimming cut 4 bases from V and 1 base from J; bases unmatched to any gene: 6. Germline V gene data show CDR1 as SGHTA and CDR2 as FQGNSA. This CDR3 is built from 15 residues. The CDR3 bases are TGTGCCAGCAGCTCCGGGACAGTCAGGAACACTGAAGCTTTCTTT. This encodes CASSSGTVRNTEAFF.

A remark on this clone: The identical CDR3 is also encoded by other nucleotide sequences in the sample. The V and J genes are TRBV27 and TRBJ2-3; weak D call: TRBD1 (5 bases). CDR1 MNHEY and CDR2 SMNVEV come from the germline V gene (reference sequence). The V gene lost 0 bases and the J gene lost 4 bases, with 8 bases spanning the gap. The CDR3 length is 14 residues. CDR3 loop: CASSLSAGSDTQYF. CDR3 DNA: TGTGCCAGCAGTTTATCTGCAGGGTCAGATACGCAGTATTTT.

The chain has TRBV15 and TRBJ2-2; 7 positions match TRBD1. Germline V gives CDR1 LNHNV, CDR2 YYDKDF (reference sequence). The CDR3 totals 15 residues. Losses at the gene ends were 6 bases for V and 0 bases for J; bases not matched to a gene: 4. The CDR3, as DNA: TGTGCCACCAGTCGGACAGGTGCGAACACCGGGGAGCTGTTTTTT. Amino acids: CATSRTGANTGELFF.

This chain connects TRBV6-1 to TRBJ1-2; 7 bases line up with TRBD1. The V gene end was trimmed by 7 bases and the J gene end by 3 bases; junction bases not matched to a gene: 11. Germline V CDR1 and CDR2: MNHNS, SASEGT. CDR3 length: 15 residues. The CDR3 nucleotides are TGTGCCAGCACCCCGATAAGCACAGGGGACTATGGCTACACCTTC. Its protein is CASTPISTGDYGYTF.

V gene TRBV6-5 combines with J gene TRBJ1-1; D gene uncertain. This CDR3 spans 13 amino acids. Germline CDR1 and CDR2: MNHEY and SVGAGI. The germline V and J ends were trimmed by 2 bases and 3 bases, with 7 bases remaining between them. The CDR3 DNA is TGTGCCAGCAGTTACCAGTCGCACACTGAAGCTTTCTTT. Its protein product is CASSYQSHTEAFF.

The genes are TRBV20-1 and TRBJ2-1, with TRBD2 identical over 8 bases. The CDR3 loop spans 17 amino acids. From germline, CDR1 is DFQATT and CDR2 SNEGSKA (reference sequence). V shed 5 bases, J shed 0 bases, and the junction held 12 bases outside the gene matches. The CDR3 loop reads CSAGGVIAGHSYNEQFF. In nucleotides, the CDR3 is TGCAGTGCTGGTGGGGTGATAGCGGGGCACTCCTACAATGAGCAGTTCTTC.

This sequence joins TRBV7-2 and TRBJ2-5; the D gene is possibly TRBD1 (5 bases). The CDR3 has 15 amino acids. Germline V gene sequence: CDR1 SGHTA, CDR2 FQGNSA. The V gene lost 1 base and the J gene lost 3 bases, with 12 bases spanning the gap. The CDR3 nucleotides read TGTGCCAGCAGCTTAGGGAAGGGGCGTGAAGAGACCCAGTACTTC. The encoded protein is CASSLGKGREETQYF. The complete variable domain, with remaining parts taken from reference TRBV7-2 and TRBJ2-5, reads GAGVSQSPSNKVTEKGKDVELRCDPISGHTALYWYRQSLGQGLEFLIYFQGNSAPDKSGLPSDRFSAERTGGSVSTLTIQRTQQEDSAVYLCASSLGKGREETQYFGPGTRLLVL.

The CDR3 DNA reads as TGTGCCAGCAGCTTAAGCTCTAGCGGGAGTCGGAGTGAGCAGTTCTTC. Its protein is CASSLSSSGSRSEQFF. The chain employs TRBV7-9 and TRBJ2-1; 10 bases are shared with TRBD2. V lost 2 bases to trimming and J lost 9 bases; unmatched junction nucleotides: 10. This CDR3 spans 16 amino acids. CDR1 and CDR2 (germline): SEHNR, FQNEAQ (reference sequence).

The CDR3, as DNA: TGCAGCGTTGGCCGAGCGGGACCAACCGGGGAGCTGTTTTTT. Translation: CSVGRAGPTGELFF. The chain is built from TRBV29-1 and TRBJ2-2; 7 nucleotides agree with TRBD2. V lost 4 bases to trimming and J lost 5 bases; unmatched junction nucleotides: 7. The CDR3 contains 14 residues. CDR1 SQVTM and CDR2 ANQGSEA come from the germline V gene.

The CDR3 loop reads CASSPLTSGGRYNEQFF. Written as DNA, the CDR3 is TGTGCCAGCAGCCCGCTGACTAGCGGGGGCCGATACAATGAGCAGTTCTTC. V and J are TRBV5-6 and TRBJ2-1; 12 positions match TRBD2. CDR1 is SGHDT and CDR2 is YYEEEE in the germline V gene. Trimming removed 4 bases from V and 4 bases from J; junction bases left unmatched: 9. This CDR3 is 17 amino acids long. The variable domain in full, with the rest retrieved from reference TRBV5-6 and TRBJ2-1, is DAGVTQSPTHLIKTRGQQVTLRCSPKSGHDTVSWYQQALGQGPQFIFQYYEEEERQRGNFPDRFSGHQFPNYSSELNVNALLLGDSALYLCASSPLTSGGRYNEQFFGPGTRLTVL.

The chain carries TRBV25-1 and TRBJ1-2; D gene ambiguous. This CDR3 is built from 12 residues. V dropped 1 base and J dropped 7 bases, with 7 bases sitting between them. Germline CDR1 is MGHDK and CDR2 is SYGVNS. The CDR3 DNA reads as TGTGCCAGCAGTGAATCGAGAAGTGGCTACACCTTC. This codes for CASSESRSGYTF.

The chain links TRBV5-4 to TRBJ1-3, with D hard to call. Deletions cut 2 bases from V and 4 bases from J, with 16 bases between. The CDR3 loop spans 16 amino acids. CDR1 and CDR2 (germline): SGHNT, YYREEE (reference sequence). The CDR3 protein is CASSFPSNSGGNTIYF. CDR3 in DNA: TGTGCCAGCAGCTTTCCTTCAAACAGTGGGGGAAACACCATATATTTT.

The gene calls are TRBV29-1 and TRBJ2-3; D gene unclear. V was trimmed by 3 bases and J by 2 bases, leaving 9 bases between them. The length of the CDR3 is 13 residues. Germline lookup yields CDR1 SQVTM and CDR2 ANQGSEA. The CDR3 reads CSVEESATDTQYF. In nucleotides, the CDR3 is TGCAGCGTTGAGGAAAGCGCCACAGATACGCAGTATTTT.

This clone was detected a few times. The chain employs TRBV30 and TRBJ1-5; unclear D gene. V was cut by 0 bases and J by 3 bases, with 12 bases left in between. CDR1 and CDR2 from the germline V gene are GTSNPN and SVGIG (reference sequence). CDR3 length: 15 amino acids. In DNA, the CDR3 is TGTGCCTGGAGTGTACGGTCGGGGTTCAATCAGCCCCAGCATTTT. Residues: CAWSVRSGFNQPQHF.

The J gene is TRBJ2-7, the V gene TRBV18; 7 nucleotides line up with TRBD1. Losses at the gene ends were 4 bases for V and 2 bases for J; bases not matched to a gene: 8. Germline-derived CDR1 and CDR2 are KGHSH and LQKENI. This CDR3 has 15 residues. The CDR3 DNA sequence: TGTGCCAGCTCACGATCCGGGACAGCAACCTACGAGCAGTACTTC. Translating it yields CASSRSGTATYEQYF.

There are a few counts of this clone. The CDR3 reads CASSLSEGLYNSPLHF. In DNA, the CDR3 is TGCGCCAGCAGCCTATCTGAGGGCCTCTATAATTCACCCCTCCACTTT. V usage is TRBV4-1 and J usage is TRBJ1-6, with D hard to call. The CDR3 sequence is 16 residues long. V was shortened by 4 bases and J by 3 bases, with 13 bases between the two germline ends. Germline lookup yields CDR1 MGHRA and CDR2 YSYEKL.

The chain employs TRBV7-7 and TRBJ2-3; unclear D gene. This CDR3 has 17 residues. Germline assignment: CDR1 SSHAT and CDR2 FNYEAQ (reference sequence). Trimming took off 5 bases at V and 2 bases at J, with 20 bases between the two ends. CDR3 residues: CASSPRSDWFVTDTQYF. DNA for the CDR3: TGTGCCAGCAGCCCCCGATCCGACTGGTTCGTCACAGATACGCAGTATTTT.

This chain links TRBV12-5 with TRBJ1-6, with D uncertain. From germline, CDR1 is LGHNT and CDR2 FRNRAP. This CDR3 spans 14 amino acids. Between the trimmed V and J ends, which lost 8 bases and 7 bases, there was a span of 15 bases. In nucleotides, the CDR3 is TGTGCTAGTTGGACGGGGAACGAAAATTCACCCCTCCACTTT. Protein: CASWTGNENSPLHF.

This chain connects TRBV24-1 to TRBJ2-3, with a tentative D call TRBD2 (7 bases). The germline gives CDR1 KGHDR, CDR2 SFDVKD. CDR3 size: 20 residues. The germline V and J ends were trimmed by 5 bases and 4 bases, with 30 bases remaining between them. CDR3 residues: CATSVVMGGANPSEPDTQYF. The DNA of the CDR3 is TGTGCCACCAGTGTCGTCATGGGGGGGGCTAACCCCTCGGAACCAGATACGCAGTATTTT.

This clone was seen a handful of times. The rearrangement joins TRBV28 to TRBJ2-7; 12 bases map to TRBD2. Per germline, CDR1 MDHEN and CDR2 SYDVKM. The CDR3 totals 14 residues. Germline trimming cut 6 bases from V and 2 bases from J; bases unmatched to any gene: 2. The CDR3 sequence: CASRPSGRAYEQYF. The CDR3 DNA reads TGTGCCAGCAGACCTAGCGGGAGGGCCTACGAGCAGTACTTC.

The chain recombines TRBV4-3 with TRBJ2-2, with D possibly being TRBD1 (7 bases). Deletions cut 4 bases from V and 5 bases from J, with 17 bases between. Germline lookup yields CDR1 LGHNA and CDR2 YSLEER. The CDR3 has 16 amino acids. DNA of the CDR3: TGCGCCAGCAGCCCCGGCGGGGCAGGGGGTACCGGGGAGCTGTTTTTT. It is translated as CASSPGGAGGTGELFF.

This sequence joins TRBV7-2 and TRBJ2-3; 8 nucleotides align to TRBD2. CDR1 is SGHTA, CDR2 FQGNSA, per germline. V dropped 2 bases and J dropped 1; count of bases not matched to a gene: 11. The CDR3 consists of 18 residues. CDR3 nucleotides: TGTGCCAGCAGCTTAACGGGGGGGCCCGGGGGTGGCACAGATACGCAGTATTTT. It specifies CASSLTGGPGGGTDTQYF.

The V gene is TRBV12-5, the J gene TRBJ2-2; D might be TRBD2 (5 bases). CDR1 and CDR2 (germline): LGHNT, FRNRAP. The V end was cut by 1 base, the J end by 4 bases, with 7 bases between. The CDR3 totals 14 residues. The CDR3 sequence: CASGLEAGTGELFF. In nucleotides, the CDR3 is TGTGCTAGTGGTTTGGAGGCGGGCACCGGGGAGCTGTTTTTT.

This clone is categorized as medium-sized. V and J are TRBV6-5 and TRBJ2-7; D is possibly TRBD2 (5 bases). The CDR3 has 16 residues. Germline V gene data show CDR1 as MNHEY and CDR2 as SVGAGI. V dropped 0 bases and J dropped 1 base, with 13 bases sitting between them. This CDR3 reads CASSYSIRGSSYEQYF. The CDR3 region has the DNA TGTGCCAGCAGTTACTCGATTCGTGGGAGTTCCTACGAGCAGTACTTC.

The chain has TRBV19 and TRBJ2-3; the match to TRBD1 covers 8 bases. The CDR3 is 15 residues long. Germline V gene data show CDR1 as LNHDA and CDR2 as SQIVND (reference sequence). The CDR3 protein is CVKTTGEIPTDTQYF. In DNA form, the CDR3 reads TGTGTCAAGACGACAGGGGAAATTCCCACAGATACGCAGTATTTT.

The DNA of the CDR3 is TGTGCCAGCAGCCGAGCGGGCGGCATACAAGAGACCCAGTACTTC. This codes for CASSRAGGIQETQYF. V gene TRBV5-4 combines with J gene TRBJ2-5; possible D gene TRBD2, 6 bases. The V end lost 4 bases, the J end lost 2 bases, and 15 bases lay between the germline ends. The germline gives CDR1 SGHNT, CDR2 YYREEE (reference sequence). The CDR3 consists of 15 residues.